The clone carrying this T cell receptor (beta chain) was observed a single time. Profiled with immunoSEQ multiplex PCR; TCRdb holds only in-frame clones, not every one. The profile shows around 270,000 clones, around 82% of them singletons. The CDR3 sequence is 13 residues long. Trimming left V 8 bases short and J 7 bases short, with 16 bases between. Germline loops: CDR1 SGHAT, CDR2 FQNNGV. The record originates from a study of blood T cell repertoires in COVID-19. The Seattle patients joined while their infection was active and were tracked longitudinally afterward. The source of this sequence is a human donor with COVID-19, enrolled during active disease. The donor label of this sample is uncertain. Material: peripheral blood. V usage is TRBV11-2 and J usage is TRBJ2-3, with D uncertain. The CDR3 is CASLNPGENTQYF. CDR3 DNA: TGTGCCAGCCTCAACCCCGGAGAAAATACGCAGTATTTT.